The T cell receptor (beta chain) described here comes from a study of blood T cells in healthy people across ages. Next came a second PCR, run for about 6 to 11 cycles, which used a sample-barcoded 5' primer along with a J-beta primer mix. TCRdb called the 5' RACE reads again in MiXCR, with one record for every CDR3 protein. The sample holds more than 450,000 distinct CDR3 sequences, about 25% seen once. This CDR3 comprises 16 residues. Germline-derived CDR1 and CDR2 are ENHRY and SYGVKD. The same sample was also studied in work on T cells of mothers and their children.

Specimen: blood. The TCR originated in a boy between 2 and 10 years old in good health. The chain couples TRBV10-3 to TRBJ2-5, with TRBD1 matching 8 bases. The J call is doubtful: the DNA matches TRBJ2-7 better. CDR3 DNA sequence: TGTGCCATCAGTGAGGGACAGGGACTGGGGATGGGCGAGCAGTACTTC. It translates to CAISEGQGLGMGEQYF.